Presented here are 7 T cell receptor beta chains from one specimen sequenced in a study of CD8+CD57+ T cells in acquired aplastic anemia. TCR beta VDJ and CDR3 profiles were obtained from a genomic DNA template. TCRdb ran MiXCR on the reads and lists one entry per CDR3 protein. Of around 190,000 distinct CDR3 sequences in the sample, approximately 52% were seen once. Sequenced sample: sorted CD4+, CD8+, or CD8+CD57+ T cells (not recorded which) from PBMCs. The origin of the receptors is a human donor in good health, serving as a control.

This clonotype showed up many times. This chain links TRBV6-1 with TRBJ1-5, with 7 positions matching TRBD1. This CDR3 has 17 residues. Germline trimming cut 0 bases from V and 9 bases from J; bases unmatched to any gene: 14. The V gene's germline CDR1 is MNHNS and CDR2 SASEGT. CDR3 sequence reads: CASSEALGTADVRPQHF. For the CDR3, the DNA is TGTGCCAGCAGTGAAGCCCTAGGGACAGCCGACGTAAGGCCCCAGCATTTT.

This clonotype was counted a single time. CDR3 DNA sequence: TGTGCCACCAGCAGTTACTCGAAGTACCGGGTGGGGAATAATCAGCCCCAGCATTTT. It codes for CATSSYSKYRVGNNQPQHF. The genes are TRBV15 and TRBJ1-5; D gene uncertain. Trimming shortened V by 3 bases and J by 4 bases, and 25 bases separated the two germline ends. Germline V lookup: CDR1 LNHNV, CDR2 YYDKDF (reference sequence). The CDR3 totals 19 residues.

In this sample, this clonotype turned up many times. This sequence joins TRBV11-2 and TRBJ2-3; D unclear. Trimming took off 0 bases at V and 6 bases at J, with 4 bases between the two ends. The CDR3 runs 12 residues. CDR1 is SGHAT, CDR2 FQNNGV, per germline. Here the CDR3 DNA reads TGTGCCAGCAGCTTAGATCAGGATACGCAGTATTTT. Translated: CASSLDQDTQYF.

V gene TRBV5-4 combines with J gene TRBJ2-1, with TRBD2 matching over 8 bases. The CDR3 has 14 residues. Germline CDR1 is SGHNT and CDR2 is YYREEE (reference sequence). Germline trimming cut 2 bases from V and 3 bases from J; bases unmatched to any gene: 1. This CDR3 reads CASSLSGGYNEQFF. CDR3 nucleotide sequence: TGTGCCAGCAGCTTAAGCGGGGGCTACAATGAGCAGTTCTTC.

The rearrangement links TRBV24-1 to TRBJ1-2, with TRBD1 matching over 10 bases. Germline V gene data show CDR1 as KGHDR and CDR2 as SFDVKD. The CDR3 runs to 19 residues. CDR3 region: CAGVDPTWTGGLAGYGYTF. In nucleotides, the CDR3 is TGTGCTGGAGTCGACCCAACTTGGACAGGGGGTTTGGCTGGGTATGGCTACACCTTC.

The rearrangement links TRBV24-1 to TRBJ2-5; TRBD1 is a possible D gene (6 bases). Trimming shortened V by 4 bases and J by 5 bases, and 10 bases separated the two germline ends. The CDR3 runs to 13 residues. CDR1 is KGHDR and CDR2 is SFDVKD in the germline V gene. CDR3: CATSEPDSETQYF. CDR3 nucleotide sequence: TGTGCCACCAGTGAACCGGACAGTGAGACCCAGTACTTC.

The rearrangement uses TRBV11-2 and TRBJ2-7; D is unclear. CDR1 and CDR2 from the germline V gene are SGHAT and FQNNGV. V gave up 11 bases and J gave up 0 bases, with 11 bases separating them. There are 12 residues in the CDR3. DNA of the CDR3: TGTGCCTCCCAGAGGTCCTCCTACGAGCAGTACTTC. Encoded protein: CASQRSSYEQYF.